A selection of T cell receptor beta chains follows, all from one sample in a study of neoadjuvant nivolumab and ipilimumab in lung cancer. Repertoires were generated with immunoSEQ multiplex PCR, while TCRdb's copy carries only in-frame clones and drops some. This sample has 9,500 to 10,000 clones; more than 70% occur once, and the top ten carry 7.5%. Specimen: tumor tissue, collected after neoadjuvant nivolumab, alone or with ipilimumab, at or shortly before surgery. These receptor sequences come from an adult with non-small cell lung cancer. Some clones in this sample may be carry-over from other donors' samples. Both conserved end residues are part of each CDR3. The order of the fields is clone size, CDR3 length, J gene, V gene, D gene, CDR3 DNA, CDR3 protein. A D gene is named only where the DNA matches it firmly. A row's size may be missing; if present it is once, few, many or a size class.

. 15 TRBJ2-4 TRBV9 . TGTGCCAGCAGCGGGGGCCCTGAGGCCAAAAACATTCAGTACTTC CASSGGPEAKNIQYF
. 18 TRBJ1-5 TRBV4-1 TRBD1 TGCGCCAGCAGCCAAGTAGGGAGGAGAGACAGGGGGCATCAGCCCCAGCATTTT CASSQVGRRDRGHQPQHF
. 14 TRBJ2-7 TRBV2 TRBD1 TGTGCCAGCAGCCGGGACAGGGGGAACTACGAGCAGTACTTC CASSRDRGNYEQYF
. 17 TRBJ2-1 TRBV9 . TGTGCCAGCAGCGTAGGTCCTAGCGAGAGCTCCTACAATGAGCAGTTCTTC CASSVGPSESSYNEQFF
. 15 TRBJ2-1 TRBV5-4 TRBD2 TGTGCCAGCAGCCCGGAGCGGGAGGCCTACAATGAGCAGTTCTTC CASSPEREAYNEQFF
once 17 TRBJ2-6 TRBV25-1 TRBD1 TGTGCCAGCAGTGGGGACAGGGTTGTAGTTGGGGCCAACGTCCTGACTTTC CASSGDRVVVGANVLTF
. 11 TRBJ1-2 TRBV20-1 . TGCAGTGCTTGGGGTCGAAAAGTGTCTACCTTC CSAWGRKVSTF
. 14 TRBJ2-7 TRBV7-9 . TGTGCCAGCAGCTTAGACAGGGTGTTTCACGAGCAGTACTTC CASSLDRVFHEQYF
. 16 TRBJ2-2 TRBV9 TRBD2 TGTGCCAGCAGTCGAATAGCGGGGGGAGGGACCGGGGAGCTGTTTTTT CASSRIAGGGTGELFF
. 19 TRBJ2-5 TRBV7-9 TRBD2 TGTGCCAGCAGCTTATTGGAATCTCGGGAGGGCAGTCGTTGGGAGACCCAGTACTTC CASSLLESREGSRWETQYF
few 17 TRBJ1-4 TRBV5-1 . TGCGCCAGCAGCCCACAGGGAATGGGGTCAACTAATGAAAAACTGTTTTTT CASSPQGMGSTNEKLFF
. 15 TRBJ2-7 TRBV5-6 TRBD1 TGTGCCAGCAGCTCCCCGGACAGGGGGCTCTACGAGCAGTACTTC CASSSPDRGLYEQYF
. 16 TRBJ1-5 TRBV18 TRBD1 TGTGCCAGCTCTCACGCGGGACAGCATAGCAATCAGCCCCAGCATTTT CASSHAGQHSNQPQHF
. 12 TRBJ2-5 TRBV14 TRBD1 TGTGCCAGCAGTCCAGGGGGAGAGACCCAGTACTTC CASSPGGETQYF
. 15 TRBJ1-5 TRBV7-9 TRBD1 TGTGCCAGCAGCTTAGGGGGACAGAGCAATCAGCCCCAGCATTTT CASSLGGQSNQPQHF
once 17 TRBJ2-1 TRBV5-4 . TGTGCCAGCAGCTTGGCCTGGGCCACTAAGGGTTTCAATGAGCAGTTCTTC CASSLAWATKGFNEQFF
. 12 TRBJ2-1 TRBV11-2 . TGTGCCAGCAGCTACAGGGTCGGGGAGCAGTTCTTC CASSYRVGEQFF
. 14 TRBJ2-7 TRBV6-5 TRBD1 TGTGCCAGCAGCCCACAGGGGGTTGAATCCGAGCAGTACTTC CASSPQGVESEQYF
. 13 TRBJ1-1 TRBV6-5 TRBD1 TGTGCCAGCACCTTACAGGGGAGCACTGAAGCTTTCTTT CASTLQGSTEAFF
. 13 TRBJ2-1 TRBV5-6 . TGTGCCAGCAGCTGGGGAGCCTACAATGAGCAGTTCTTC CASSWGAYNEQFF
. 15 TRBJ2-5 TRBV5-5 . TGTGCCAGCTCCACTTCGTGGGGTCCCCAAGAGACCCAGTACTTC CASSTSWGPQETQYF
. 13 TRBJ1-5 TRBV18 . TGTGCCAGCTCACCAGCGGAACATCAGCCCCAGCATTTT CASSPAEHQPQHF
. 14 TRBJ2-7 TRBV7-9 TRBD1 TGTGCCAGCAGGGGGACAGGGGGTTCCTACGAGCAGTACTTC CASRGTGGSYEQYF
. 14 TRBJ2-7 TRBV6-6 TRBD1 TGTGCCAGCAGTTCCCCCGGGACAGGGGACGAGCAGTACTTC CASSSPGTGDEQYF
. 14 TRBJ2-7 TRBV27 TRBD1 TGTGCCAGCAGGCCGACAGGGCCTTTCTACGAGCAGTACTTC CASRPTGPFYEQYF
. 14 TRBJ2-1 TRBV29-1 TRBD2 TGCAGCGTTGAAGGACTAGCCTCCTACAATGAGCAGTTCTTC CSVEGLASYNEQFF